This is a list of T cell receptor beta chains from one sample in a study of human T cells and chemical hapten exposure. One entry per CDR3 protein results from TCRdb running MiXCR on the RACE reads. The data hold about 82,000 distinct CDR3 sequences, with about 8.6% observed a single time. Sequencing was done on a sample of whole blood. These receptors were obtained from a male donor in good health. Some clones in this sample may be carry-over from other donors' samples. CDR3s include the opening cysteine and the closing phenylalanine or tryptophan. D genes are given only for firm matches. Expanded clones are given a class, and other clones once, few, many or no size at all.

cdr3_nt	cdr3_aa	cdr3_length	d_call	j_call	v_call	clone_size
TGTGCCAGCACAACTCCGAATCAGGGTGAAGCTTTCTTT	CASTTPNQGEAFF	13	.	TRBJ1-1	TRBV19	many
TGTGCCAGCAGCTTCCCCGGGACAGACAGCTACGAGCAGTACTTC	CASSFPGTDSYEQYF	15	TRBD1	TRBJ2-7	TRBV5-5	many
TGTGCCAGCAGCTTAGGACGTCTAGCGGGGGGACTAGCCAAAAACATTCAGTACTTC	CASSLGRLAGGLAKNIQYF	19	TRBD2	TRBJ2-4	TRBV7-9	few
TGTGCCAGCAGCATGAAGGGGTCAGATACGCAGTATTTT	CASSMKGSDTQYF	13	.	TRBJ2-3	TRBV11-2	few
TGCAGCGTTGTCGGGAAAAAGACCCACGAGCAGTACTTC	CSVVGKKTHEQYF	13	.	TRBJ2-7	TRBV29-1	many
TGTGCCAGCAGCTTAGGTCAGGGAACGAGCTATGGCTACACCTTC	CASSLGQGTSYGYTF	15	.	TRBJ1-2	TRBV11-2	few
TGTGCCAGCAGCCCGGGACTGGCGAGGGCCGGGGAGCTGTTTTTT	CASSPGLARAGELFF	15	.	TRBJ2-2	TRBV7-9	few
TGCGCCAGCAGCCCGAAGCAGTACACTGAAGCTTTCTTT	CASSPKQYTEAFF	13	.	TRBJ1-1	TRBV5-1	.
TGTGCCAGCAGCCCCTCCTTTGGAGCGGGAGAAACAGATACGCAGTATTTT	CASSPSFGAGETDTQYF	17	TRBD2	TRBJ2-3	TRBV11-2	.
TGTGCCAGCAGGCCCGGGGTTACCAACACCGGGGAGCTGTTTTTT	CASRPGVTNTGELFF	15	.	TRBJ2-2	TRBV12-3/TRBV12-4	.
TGTGCCAGAACTGGACAGGACCCGAATCAGCCCCAGCATTTT	CARTGQDPNQPQHF	14	TRBD1	TRBJ1-5	TRBV6-5	.
TGTGCCAGCAGCCCAGTCTCTGCGGGAGTAGGGGAGACCCAGTACTTC	CASSPVSAGVGETQYF	16	TRBD2	TRBJ2-5	TRBV7-7	.
TGTGCCAGCACTCCAACTGATAATTCACCCCTCCACTTT	CASTPTDNSPLHF	13	.	TRBJ1-6	TRBV7-9	few
TGTGCCAGCAGCCTAGACAACAGGGGTGCCAAAAACATTCAGTACTTC	CASSLDNRGAKNIQYF	16	TRBD1	TRBJ2-4	TRBV7-8	.
TGTGCCAGCAGTTTGGGTAATTGGGGGGGGTACAATGAGCAGTTCTTC	CASSLGNWGGYNEQFF	16	TRBD2	TRBJ2-1	TRBV12-3/TRBV12-4	few
TGTGCCAGCAGCTGGGACGGAGTTAACACTGAAGCTTTCTTT	CASSWDGVNTEAFF	14	.	TRBJ1-1	TRBV5-4	.
TGCGCCAGCAGCCAAGATTGGACGGACACTGAAGCTTTCTTT	CASSQDWTDTEAFF	14	.	TRBJ1-1	TRBV4-1	few
TGTGCCAGCAGCCCCGGGACTACACCCCAAGAGACCCAGTACTTC	CASSPGTTPQETQYF	15	TRBD2	TRBJ2-5	TRBV9	few
TGTGCCAGCAGCCCTAGCGGGAGCACAGATACGCAGTATTTT	CASSPSGSTDTQYF	14	TRBD2	TRBJ2-3	TRBV7-9	.
TGTGCCAGCACCATCGAAGAGGTCGGGGGGGATGAAAAACTGTTTTTT	CASTIEEVGGDEKLFF	16	.	TRBJ1-4	TRBV2	.
TGTGCCAGCAGCATCGACAGTCCTCATCAGCCCCAGCATTTT	CASSIDSPHQPQHF	14	.	TRBJ1-5	TRBV7-2	.
TGTGCCAGTAACATCGGTGACAGCCACAATCAGCCCCAGCATTTT	CASNIGDSHNQPQHF	15	.	TRBJ1-5	TRBV19	.
TGTGCCATCAGGCGACAGGGGGCTGGCACAGATACGCAGTATTTT	CAIRRQGAGTDTQYF	15	TRBD1	TRBJ2-3	TRBV10-3	few
TGCGCCAGCAGCTTATTGGACAGGGTCCTCTACAATGAGCAGTTCTTC	CASSLLDRVLYNEQFF	16	TRBD1	TRBJ2-1	TRBV5-1	many
TGTGCCAGCGGATATTGGGATTCTGGAAACACCATATATTTT	CASGYWDSGNTIYF	14	.	TRBJ1-3	TRBV7-9	.
TGTGCCACCAGTGATGGGGGACTAGGCTACAATGAGCAGTTCTTC	CATSDGGLGYNEQFF	15	TRBD2	TRBJ2-1	TRBV24-1	.
TGTGCCAGCAGCTTAGCAGCGGGACCCACAGATACGCAGTATTTT	CASSLAAGPTDTQYF	15	TRBD2	TRBJ2-3	TRBV11-2	few